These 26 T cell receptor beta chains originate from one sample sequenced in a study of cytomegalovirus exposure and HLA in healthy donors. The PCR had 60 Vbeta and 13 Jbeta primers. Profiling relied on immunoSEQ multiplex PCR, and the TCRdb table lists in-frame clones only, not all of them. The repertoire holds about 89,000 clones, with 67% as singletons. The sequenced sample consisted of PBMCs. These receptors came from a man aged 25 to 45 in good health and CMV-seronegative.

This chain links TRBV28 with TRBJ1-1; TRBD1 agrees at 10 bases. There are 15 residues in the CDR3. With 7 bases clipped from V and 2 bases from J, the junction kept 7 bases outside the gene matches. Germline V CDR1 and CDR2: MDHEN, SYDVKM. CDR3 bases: TGTGCCAGCATCCAGGACAGGGGGTACAACACTGAAGCTTTCTTT. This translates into CASIQDRGYNTEAFF.

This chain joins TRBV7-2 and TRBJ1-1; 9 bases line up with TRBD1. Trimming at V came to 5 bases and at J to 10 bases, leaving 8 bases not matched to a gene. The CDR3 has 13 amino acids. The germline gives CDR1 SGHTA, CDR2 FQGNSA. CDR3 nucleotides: TGTGCCAGCAGCACAGGGGGCGGGCGGCTAGCTTTCTTT. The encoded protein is CASSTGGGRLAFF.

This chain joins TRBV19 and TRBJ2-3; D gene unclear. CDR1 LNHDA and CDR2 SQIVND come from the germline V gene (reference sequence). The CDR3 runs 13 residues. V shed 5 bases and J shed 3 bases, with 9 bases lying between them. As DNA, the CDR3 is TGTGCCAGTAGTGTTAGCCAAACAGATACGCAGTATTTT. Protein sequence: CASSVSQTDTQYF.

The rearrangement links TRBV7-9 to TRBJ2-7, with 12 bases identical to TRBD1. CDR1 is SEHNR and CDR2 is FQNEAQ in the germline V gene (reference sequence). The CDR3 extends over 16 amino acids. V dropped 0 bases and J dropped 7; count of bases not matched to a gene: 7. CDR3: CASSLALGDRGLEQYF. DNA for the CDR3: TGTGCCAGCAGCTTAGCGCTGGGGGACAGGGGGCTGGAGCAGTACTTC.

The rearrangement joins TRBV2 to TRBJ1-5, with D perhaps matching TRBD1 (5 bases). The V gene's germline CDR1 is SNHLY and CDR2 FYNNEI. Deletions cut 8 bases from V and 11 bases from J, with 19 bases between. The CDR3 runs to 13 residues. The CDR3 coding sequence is TGTGCCAGCTCCCAGAGCCCTACAGGTACCCAGCATTTT. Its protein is CASSQSPTGTQHF.

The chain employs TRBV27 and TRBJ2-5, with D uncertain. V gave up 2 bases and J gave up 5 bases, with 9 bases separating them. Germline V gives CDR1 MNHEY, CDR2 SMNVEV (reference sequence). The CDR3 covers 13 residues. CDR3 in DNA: TGTGCCAGCAGTTTACACTTCCGGGAGACCCAGTACTTC. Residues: CASSLHFRETQYF.

CDR3 sequence reads: CASSRVRGPQETQYF. CDR3 coding DNA: TGTGCCAGCAGCCGGGTGCGGGGCCCACAAGAGACCCAGTACTTC. This chain uses TRBV7-2 with TRBJ2-5, with TRBD2 as a possible D gene (6 bases). In germline, CDR1 is SGHTA, CDR2 FQGNSA. The CDR3 consists of 15 residues. The ends were cut back, 5 bases at V and 2 bases at J, with 15 bases in the middle.

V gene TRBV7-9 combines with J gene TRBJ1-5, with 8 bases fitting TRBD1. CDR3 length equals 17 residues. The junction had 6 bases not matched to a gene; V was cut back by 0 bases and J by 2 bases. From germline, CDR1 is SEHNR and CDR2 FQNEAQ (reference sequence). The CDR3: CASSLATQGVRNQPQHF. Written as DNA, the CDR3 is TGTGCCAGCAGCTTAGCCACACAGGGGGTTCGCAATCAGCCCCAGCATTTT.

As DNA, the CDR3 is TGTGCCACCCGGAGGGAGGGGCCGAGGGGCTACACCTTC. Translated: CATRREGPRGYTF. V usage is TRBV5-8 and J usage is TRBJ1-2, with D possibly matching TRBD1 (5 bases). The CDR3 length is 13 residues. Germline V gene sequence: CDR1 SGHTS, CDR2 YDEGEE. V shed 9 bases and J shed 8 bases, with 20 bases lying between them.

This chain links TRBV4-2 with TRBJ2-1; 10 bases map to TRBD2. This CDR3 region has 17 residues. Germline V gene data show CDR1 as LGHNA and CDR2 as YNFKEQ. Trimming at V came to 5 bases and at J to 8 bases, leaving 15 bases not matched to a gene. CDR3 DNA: TGTGCCAGCAGCGTTCTTGCATTAGCGGGAGGTATCGATGAGCAGTTCTTC. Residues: CASSVLALAGGIDEQFF.

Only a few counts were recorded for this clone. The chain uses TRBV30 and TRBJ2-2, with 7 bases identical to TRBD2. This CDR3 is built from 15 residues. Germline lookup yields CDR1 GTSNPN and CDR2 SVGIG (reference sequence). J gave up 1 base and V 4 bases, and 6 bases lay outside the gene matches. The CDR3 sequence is CAWTRGGGNTGELFF. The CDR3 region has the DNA TGTGCCTGGACCCGGGGCGGGGGGAACACCGGGGAGCTGTTTTTT.

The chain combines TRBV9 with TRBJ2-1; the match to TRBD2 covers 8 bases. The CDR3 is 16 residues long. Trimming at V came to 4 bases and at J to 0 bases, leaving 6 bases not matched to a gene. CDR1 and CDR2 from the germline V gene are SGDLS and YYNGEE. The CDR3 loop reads CASSPSTSASYNEQFF. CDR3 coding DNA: TGTGCCAGCAGCCCCTCGACTAGCGCCTCCTACAATGAGCAGTTCTTC.

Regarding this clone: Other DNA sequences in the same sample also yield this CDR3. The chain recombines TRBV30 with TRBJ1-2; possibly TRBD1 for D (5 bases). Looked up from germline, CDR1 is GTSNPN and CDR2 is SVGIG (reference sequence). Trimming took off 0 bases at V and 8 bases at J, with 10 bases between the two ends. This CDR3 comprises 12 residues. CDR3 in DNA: TGTGCCTGGAGTGTCCAGGGTGACGGCTACACCTTC. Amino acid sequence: CAWSVQGDGYTF.

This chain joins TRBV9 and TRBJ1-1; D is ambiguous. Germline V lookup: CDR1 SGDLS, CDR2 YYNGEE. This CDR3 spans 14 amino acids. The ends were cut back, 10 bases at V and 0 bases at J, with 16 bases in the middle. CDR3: CASAGQLMNTEAFF. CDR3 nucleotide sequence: TGTGCCTCAGCGGGTCAGCTAATGAACACTGAAGCTTTCTTT. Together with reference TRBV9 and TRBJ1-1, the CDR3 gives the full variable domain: DSGVTQTPKHLITATGQRVTLRCSPRSGDLSVYWYQQSLDQGLQFLIQYYNGEERAKGNILERFSAQQFPDLHSELNLSSLELGDSALYFCASAGQLMNTEAFFGQGTRLTVV.

This chain's CDR3 is CASSSFGQQPQHF. The CDR3 DNA reads as TGTGCCAGCAGTTCTTTTGGGCAGCAGCCCCAGCATTTT. V is TRBV27 and J is TRBJ1-5; D is undetermined. The germline CDR1 and CDR2 sequences are MNHEY and SMNVEV (reference sequence). The CDR3 runs to 13 residues. Trimming pared 4 bases from V and 7 bases from J, leaving 11 bases between.

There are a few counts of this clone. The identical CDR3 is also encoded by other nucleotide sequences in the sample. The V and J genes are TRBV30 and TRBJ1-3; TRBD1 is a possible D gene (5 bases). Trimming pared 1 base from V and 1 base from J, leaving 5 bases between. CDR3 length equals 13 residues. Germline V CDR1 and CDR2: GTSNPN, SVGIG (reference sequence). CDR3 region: CAWSAGSGNTIYF. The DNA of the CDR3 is TGTGCCTGGAGTGCAGGGTCTGGAAACACCATATATTTT. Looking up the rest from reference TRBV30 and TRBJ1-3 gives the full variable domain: SQTIHQWPATLVQPVGSPLSLECTVEGTSNPNLYWYRQAAGRGLQLLFYSVGIGQISSEVPQNLSASRPQDRQFILSSKKLLLSDSGFYLCAWSAGSGNTIYFGEGSWLTVV.

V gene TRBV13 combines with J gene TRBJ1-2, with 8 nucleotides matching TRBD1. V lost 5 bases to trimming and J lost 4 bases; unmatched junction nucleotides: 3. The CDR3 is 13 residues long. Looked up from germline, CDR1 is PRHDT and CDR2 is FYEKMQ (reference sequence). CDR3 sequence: CASSDRGGYGYTF. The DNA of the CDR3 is TGTGCCAGCAGCGACAGGGGCGGCTATGGCTACACCTTC.

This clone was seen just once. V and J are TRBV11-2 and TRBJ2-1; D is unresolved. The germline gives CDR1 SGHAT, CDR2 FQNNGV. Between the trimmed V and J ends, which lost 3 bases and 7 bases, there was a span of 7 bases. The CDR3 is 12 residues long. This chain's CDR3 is CASSFQTNEQFF. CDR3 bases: TGTGCCAGCAGCTTCCAGACTAATGAGCAGTTCTTC.

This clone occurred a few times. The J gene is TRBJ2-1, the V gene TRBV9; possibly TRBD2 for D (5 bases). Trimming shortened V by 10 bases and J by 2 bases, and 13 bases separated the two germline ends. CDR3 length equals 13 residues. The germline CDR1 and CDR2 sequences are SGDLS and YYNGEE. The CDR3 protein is CASGVLPYNEQFF. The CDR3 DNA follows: TGTGCCTCCGGGGTACTCCCCTACAATGAGCAGTTCTTC. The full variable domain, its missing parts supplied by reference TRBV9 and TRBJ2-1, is DSGVTQTPKHLITATGQRVTLRCSPRSGDLSVYWYQQSLDQGLQFLIQYYNGEERAKGNILERFSAQQFPDLHSELNLSSLELGDSALYFCASGVLPYNEQFFGPGTRLTVL.

CDR3 coding DNA: TGTGCCAGCAGCCGTTGGCCTGCTAGCAATCAGCCCCAGCATTTT. This encodes CASSRWPASNQPQHF. The V call is TRBV7-8, the J call TRBJ1-5; D not certain. This CDR3 spans 15 amino acids. Germline V CDR1 and CDR2: SGHVS, FQNEAQ. V gave up 5 bases and J gave up 0 bases, with 11 bases separating them.

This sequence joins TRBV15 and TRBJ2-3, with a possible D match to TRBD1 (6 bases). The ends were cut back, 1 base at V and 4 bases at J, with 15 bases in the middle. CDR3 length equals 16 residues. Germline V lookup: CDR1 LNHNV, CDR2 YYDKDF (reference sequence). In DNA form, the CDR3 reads TGTGCCACCAGCAGAGCGGCAGGGGATAGAGCAGATACGCAGTATTTT. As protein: CATSRAAGDRADTQYF.

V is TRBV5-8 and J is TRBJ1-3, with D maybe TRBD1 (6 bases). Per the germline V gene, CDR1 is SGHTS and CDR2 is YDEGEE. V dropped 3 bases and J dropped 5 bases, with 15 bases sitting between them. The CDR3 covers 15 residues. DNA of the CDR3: TGTGCCAGCAGCTCACCCATAACAGGGAGAAACACCATATATTTT. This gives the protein CASSSPITGRNTIYF.

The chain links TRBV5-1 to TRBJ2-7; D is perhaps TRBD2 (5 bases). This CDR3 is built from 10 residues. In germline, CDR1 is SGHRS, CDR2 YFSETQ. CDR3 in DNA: TGCGCGTGTGGGGAGAACGAGCAGTACTTC. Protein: CACGENEQYF.

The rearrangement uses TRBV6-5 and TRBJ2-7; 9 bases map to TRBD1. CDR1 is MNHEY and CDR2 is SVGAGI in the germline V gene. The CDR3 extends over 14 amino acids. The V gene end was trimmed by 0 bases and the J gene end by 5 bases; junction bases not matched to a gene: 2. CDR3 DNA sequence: TGTGCCAGCAGTTACTCGGGACAGGGACACGAGCAGTACTTC. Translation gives CASSYSGQGHEQYF.

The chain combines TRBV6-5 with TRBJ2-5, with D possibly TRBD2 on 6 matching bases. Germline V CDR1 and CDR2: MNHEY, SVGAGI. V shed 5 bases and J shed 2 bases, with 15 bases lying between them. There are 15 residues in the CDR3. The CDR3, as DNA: TGTGCCAGCAGTCCGTTTCGAGGACTACAAGAGACCCAGTACTTC. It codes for CASSPFRGLQETQYF.

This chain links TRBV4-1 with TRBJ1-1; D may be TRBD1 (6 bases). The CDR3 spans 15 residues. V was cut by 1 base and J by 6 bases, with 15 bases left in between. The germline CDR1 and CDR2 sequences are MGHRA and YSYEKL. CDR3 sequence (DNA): TGCGCCAGCAGCCAAGCGTGGAAGGGGGTGGCTGAAGCTTTCTTT. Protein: CASSQAWKGVAEAFF.